This T cell receptor (beta chain) was identified during a study of blood T cell repertoires in COVID-19. Overall study: Sample material is recorded as cDNA or gDNA derived from T cells, B-cell-depleted T cells, or PBMCs.

Generated by immunoSEQ multiplex PCR, the TCRdb table keeps only in-frame clones and is missing some. The data contain about 250,000 clones, roughly nine tenths of them singletons. This CDR3 is built from 14 residues. Points on this clone: This same CDR3 is encoded by further DNA sequences in the sample.

Material for sequencing was peripheral blood. The source of this sequence is a woman aged 55-70 years who had recovered from COVID-19. V is TRBV7-5 and J is TRBJ2-5; TRBD2, as called in the table, went unchecked against the DNA. TRBV7-5 counts as a pseudogene. The CDR3 DNA is TGTGCCACAAGGGGGGCGGGGGGTCGAGAGACCCAGTACTTC. This encodes CATRGAGGRETQYF.